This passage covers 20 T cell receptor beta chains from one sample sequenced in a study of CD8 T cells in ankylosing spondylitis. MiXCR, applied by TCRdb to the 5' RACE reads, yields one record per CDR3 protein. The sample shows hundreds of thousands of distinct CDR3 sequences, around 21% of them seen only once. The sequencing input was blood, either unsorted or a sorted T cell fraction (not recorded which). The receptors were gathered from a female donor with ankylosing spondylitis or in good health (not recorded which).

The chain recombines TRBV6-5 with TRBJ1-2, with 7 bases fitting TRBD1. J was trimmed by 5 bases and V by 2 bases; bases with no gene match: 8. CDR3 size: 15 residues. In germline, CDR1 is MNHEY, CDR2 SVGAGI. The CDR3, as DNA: TGTGCCAGCAGTTACGGGGCTCAGGGGGGGTATGGCTACACCTTC. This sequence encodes CASSYGAQGGYGYTF.

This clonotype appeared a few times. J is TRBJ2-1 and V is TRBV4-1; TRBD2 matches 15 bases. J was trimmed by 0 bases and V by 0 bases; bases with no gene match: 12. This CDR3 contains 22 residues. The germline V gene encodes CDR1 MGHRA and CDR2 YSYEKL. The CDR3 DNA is TGCGCCAGCAGCCAAGATCATTCCCCGGGACTAGCGGGAGGAGGCTCCTACAATGAGCAGTTCTTC. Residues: CASSQDHSPGLAGGGSYNEQFF.

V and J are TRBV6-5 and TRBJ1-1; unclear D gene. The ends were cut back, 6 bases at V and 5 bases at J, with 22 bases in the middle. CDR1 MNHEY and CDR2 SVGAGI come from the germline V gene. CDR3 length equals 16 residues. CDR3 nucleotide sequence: TGTGCCAGCAGGATACTCGCACACAAAGTGAGGACTGAAGCTTTCTTT. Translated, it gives CASRILAHKVRTEAFF.

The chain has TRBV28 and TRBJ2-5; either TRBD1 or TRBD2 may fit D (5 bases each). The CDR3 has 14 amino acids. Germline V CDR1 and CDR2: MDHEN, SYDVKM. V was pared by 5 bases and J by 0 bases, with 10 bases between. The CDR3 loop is CASSPGTHQETQYF. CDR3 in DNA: TGTGCCAGCAGTCCCGGGACCCACCAAGAGACCCAGTACTTC. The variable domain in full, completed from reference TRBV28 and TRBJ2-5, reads DVKVTQSSRYLVKRTGEKVFLECVQDMDHENMFWYRQDPGLGLRLIYFSYDVKMKEKGDIPEGYSVSREKKERFSLILESASTNQTSMYLCASSPGTHQETQYFGPGTRLLVL.

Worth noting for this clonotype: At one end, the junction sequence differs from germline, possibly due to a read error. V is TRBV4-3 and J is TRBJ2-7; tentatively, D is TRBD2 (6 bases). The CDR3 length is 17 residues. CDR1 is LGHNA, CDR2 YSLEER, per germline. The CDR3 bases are TGCGCCAGCGGCCAATCCGGAGGGCAGGGTGGGCTCTACGAGCAGTACTTC. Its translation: CASGQSGGQGGLYEQYF.

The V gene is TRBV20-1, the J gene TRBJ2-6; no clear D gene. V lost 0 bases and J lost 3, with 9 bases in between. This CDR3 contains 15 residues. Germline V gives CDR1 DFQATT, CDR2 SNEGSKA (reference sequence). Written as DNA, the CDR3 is TGCAGTGCTAGAGATCTATCGGGTGGGGCCAACGTCCTGACTTTC. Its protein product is CSARDLSGGANVLTF.

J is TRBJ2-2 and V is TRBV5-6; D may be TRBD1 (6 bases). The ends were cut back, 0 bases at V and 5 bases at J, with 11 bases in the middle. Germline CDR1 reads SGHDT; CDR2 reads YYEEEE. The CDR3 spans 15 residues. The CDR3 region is CASSLVTGRTGELFF. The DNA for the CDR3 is TGTGCCAGCAGCTTGGTTACAGGGCGAACCGGGGAGCTGTTTTTT.

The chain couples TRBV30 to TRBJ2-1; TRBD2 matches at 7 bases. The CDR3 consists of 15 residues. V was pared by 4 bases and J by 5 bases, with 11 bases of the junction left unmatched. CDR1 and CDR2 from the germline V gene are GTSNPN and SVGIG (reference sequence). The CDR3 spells CAWTWGRAGNNEQFF. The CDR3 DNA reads TGTGCCTGGACCTGGGGGAGGGCGGGAAACAATGAGCAGTTCTTC.

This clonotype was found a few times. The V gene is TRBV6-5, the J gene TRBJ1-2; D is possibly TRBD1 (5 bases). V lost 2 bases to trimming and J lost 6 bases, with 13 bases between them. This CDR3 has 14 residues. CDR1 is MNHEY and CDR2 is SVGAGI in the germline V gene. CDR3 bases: TGTGCCAGCAGTTACATGGCCCCGGGGGATGGCTACACCTTC. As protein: CASSYMAPGDGYTF.

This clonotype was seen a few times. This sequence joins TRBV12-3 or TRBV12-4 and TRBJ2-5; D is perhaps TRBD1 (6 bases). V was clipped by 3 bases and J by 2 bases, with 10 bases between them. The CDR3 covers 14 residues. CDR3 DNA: TGTGCCAGCAGTTTCCCCGGACAGCAAGAGACCCAGTACTTC. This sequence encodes CASSFPGQQETQYF.

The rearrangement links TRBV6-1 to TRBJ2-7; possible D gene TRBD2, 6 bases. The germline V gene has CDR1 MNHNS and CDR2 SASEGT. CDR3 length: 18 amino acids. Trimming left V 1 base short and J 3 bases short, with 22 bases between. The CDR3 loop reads CASSEVFGPARGIYEQYF. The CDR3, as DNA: TGTGCCAGCAGTGAAGTGTTCGGGCCCGCCCGCGGGATCTACGAGCAGTACTTC.

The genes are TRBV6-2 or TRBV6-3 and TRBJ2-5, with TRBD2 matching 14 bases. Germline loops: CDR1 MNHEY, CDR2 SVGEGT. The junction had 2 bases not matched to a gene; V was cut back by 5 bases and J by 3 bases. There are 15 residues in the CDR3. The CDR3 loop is CASSVTSGREETQYF. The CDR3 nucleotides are TGTGCCAGCAGTGTGACTAGCGGGAGGGAAGAGACCCAGTACTTC.

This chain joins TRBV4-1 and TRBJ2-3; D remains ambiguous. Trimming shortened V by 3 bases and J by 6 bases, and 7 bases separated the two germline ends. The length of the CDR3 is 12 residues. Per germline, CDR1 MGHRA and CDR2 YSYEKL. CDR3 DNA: TGCGCCAGCAGCCATGCGGTGGATACGCAGTATTTT. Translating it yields CASSHAVDTQYF.

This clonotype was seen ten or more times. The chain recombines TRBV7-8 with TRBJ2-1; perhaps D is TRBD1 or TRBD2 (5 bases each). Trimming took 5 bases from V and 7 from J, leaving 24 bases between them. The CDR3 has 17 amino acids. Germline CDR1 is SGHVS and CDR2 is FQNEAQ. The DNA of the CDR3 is TGTGCCAGCAGCCCACCCGGGGCTAGTAATGGTGGGAATGAGCAGTTCTTC. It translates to CASSPPGASNGGNEQFF.

CDR3 in DNA: TGTGCCAGCAGCTCGCCAACAAGAGGTCACACTGAAGCTTTCTTT. Translating gives CASSSPTRGHTEAFF. The chain carries TRBV5-6 and TRBJ1-1; D is uncertain. There are 15 residues in the CDR3. From germline, CDR1 is SGHDT and CDR2 YYEEEE. V gave up 3 bases and J gave up 3 bases, with 15 bases separating them.

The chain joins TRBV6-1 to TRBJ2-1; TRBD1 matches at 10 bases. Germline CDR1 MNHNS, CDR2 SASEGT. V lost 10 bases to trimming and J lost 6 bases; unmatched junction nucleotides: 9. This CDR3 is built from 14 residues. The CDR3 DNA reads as TGTGCCACCTTTGACAGGGGGCCAGGCAATGAGCAGTTCTTC. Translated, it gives CATFDRGPGNEQFF.

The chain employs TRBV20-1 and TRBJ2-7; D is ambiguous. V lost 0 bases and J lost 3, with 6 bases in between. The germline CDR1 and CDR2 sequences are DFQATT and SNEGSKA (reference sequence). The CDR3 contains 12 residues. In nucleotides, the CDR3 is TGCAGTGCTAGAGATGGGTTCTACGAGCAGTACTTC. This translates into CSARDGFYEQYF.

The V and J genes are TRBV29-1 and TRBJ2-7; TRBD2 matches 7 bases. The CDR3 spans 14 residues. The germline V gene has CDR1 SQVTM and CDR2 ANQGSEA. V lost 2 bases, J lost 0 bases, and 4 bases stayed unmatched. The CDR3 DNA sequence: TGCAGCGTTGAATACGGGGGGAACTCCTACGAGCAGTACTTC. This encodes CSVEYGGNSYEQYF.

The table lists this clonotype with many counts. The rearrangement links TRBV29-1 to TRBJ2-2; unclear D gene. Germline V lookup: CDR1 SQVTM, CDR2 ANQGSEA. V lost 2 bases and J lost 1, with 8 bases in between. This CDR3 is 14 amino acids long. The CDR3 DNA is TGCAGCGTTGAAACAGCCCTGAACACCGGGGAGCTGTTTTTT. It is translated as CSVETALNTGELFF.

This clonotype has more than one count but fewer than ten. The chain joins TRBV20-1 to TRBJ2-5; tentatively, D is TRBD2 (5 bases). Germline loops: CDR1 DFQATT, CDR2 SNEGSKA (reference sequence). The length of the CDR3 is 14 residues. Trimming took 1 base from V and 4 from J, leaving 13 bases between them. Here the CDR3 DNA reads TGCAGTGCTAGAGTTTCGGGAAGCCGAGAGACCCAGTACTTC. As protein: CSARVSGSRETQYF.